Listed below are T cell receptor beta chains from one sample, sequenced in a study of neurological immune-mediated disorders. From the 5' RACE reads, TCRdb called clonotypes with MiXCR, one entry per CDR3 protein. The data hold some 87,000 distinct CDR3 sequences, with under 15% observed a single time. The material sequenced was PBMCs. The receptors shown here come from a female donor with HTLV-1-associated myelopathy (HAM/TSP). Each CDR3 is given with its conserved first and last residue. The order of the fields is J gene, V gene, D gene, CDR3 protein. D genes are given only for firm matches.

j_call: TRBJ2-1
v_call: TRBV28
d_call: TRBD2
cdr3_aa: CASSLSGLGADEQFF

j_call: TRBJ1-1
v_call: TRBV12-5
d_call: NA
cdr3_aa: CASGLEAAFRGTEGTEAFF

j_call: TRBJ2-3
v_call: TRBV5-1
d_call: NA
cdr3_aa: CASSQEGSDTQYF

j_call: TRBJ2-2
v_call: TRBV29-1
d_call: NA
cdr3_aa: CSVVANTGELFF

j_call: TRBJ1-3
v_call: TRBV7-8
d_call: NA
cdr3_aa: CASSFARGFAGNTIYF

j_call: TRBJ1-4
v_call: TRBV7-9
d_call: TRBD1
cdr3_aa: CASSSRTGTPTNEKLFF

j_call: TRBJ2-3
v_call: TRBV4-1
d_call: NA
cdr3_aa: CASSPFGGESDTQYF

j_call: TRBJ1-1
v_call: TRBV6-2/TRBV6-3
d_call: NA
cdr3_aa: CASSYSSQPEAFF

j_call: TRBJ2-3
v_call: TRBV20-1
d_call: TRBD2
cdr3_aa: CSARDSGGAGNTQYF

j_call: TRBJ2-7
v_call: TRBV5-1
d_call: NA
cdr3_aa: CASSPGDGGYEQYF

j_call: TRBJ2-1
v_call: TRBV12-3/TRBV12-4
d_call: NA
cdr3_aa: CASSLSRQHNEQFF

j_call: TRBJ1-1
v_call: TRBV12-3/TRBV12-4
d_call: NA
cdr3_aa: CASSLLLNTEAFF

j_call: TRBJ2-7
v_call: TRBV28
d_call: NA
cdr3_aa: CASSKTGGSSEQYF

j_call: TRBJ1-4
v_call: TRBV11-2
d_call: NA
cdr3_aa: CASSFEMSAEKLFF

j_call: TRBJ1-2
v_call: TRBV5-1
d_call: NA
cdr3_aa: CASRAPGRPSYGYTF

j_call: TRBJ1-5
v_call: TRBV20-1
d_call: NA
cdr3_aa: CSAKDWNQPQHF

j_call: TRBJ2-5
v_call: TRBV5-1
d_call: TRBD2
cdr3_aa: CASSGPSGGALQETQYF

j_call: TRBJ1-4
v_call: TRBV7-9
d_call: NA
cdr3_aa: CASSLGEKATNEKLFF

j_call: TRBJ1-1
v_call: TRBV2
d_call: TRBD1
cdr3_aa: CASRADRQNTEAFF

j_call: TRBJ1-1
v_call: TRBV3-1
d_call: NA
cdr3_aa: CASSLRDTTIGTEAFF

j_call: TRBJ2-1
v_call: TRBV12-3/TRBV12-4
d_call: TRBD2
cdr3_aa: CASSLALNQRGRYNEQFF

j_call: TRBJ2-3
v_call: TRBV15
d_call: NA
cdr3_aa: CATSRDILLVDTQYF

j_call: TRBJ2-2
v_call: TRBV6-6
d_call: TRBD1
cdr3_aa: CASSYPKDRGGTGELFF

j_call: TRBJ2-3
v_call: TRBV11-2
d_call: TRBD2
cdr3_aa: CAAGLNTDTQYF

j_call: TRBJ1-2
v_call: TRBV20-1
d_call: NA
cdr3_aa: CSTLDDRSNYGYTF

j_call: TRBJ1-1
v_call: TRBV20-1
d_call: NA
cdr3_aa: CSARPPGRLNTEAFF

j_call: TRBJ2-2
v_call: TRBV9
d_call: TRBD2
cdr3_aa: CASSPRLAANTGELFF

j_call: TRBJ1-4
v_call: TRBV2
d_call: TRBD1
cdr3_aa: CASSEALYGTGVEKLFF

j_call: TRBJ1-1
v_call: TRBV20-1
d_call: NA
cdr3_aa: CSATGVKNTEAFF

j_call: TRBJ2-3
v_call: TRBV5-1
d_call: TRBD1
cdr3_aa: CASSSGTVGDTQYF

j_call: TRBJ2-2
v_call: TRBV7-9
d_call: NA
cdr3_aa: CASSFSTGELFF

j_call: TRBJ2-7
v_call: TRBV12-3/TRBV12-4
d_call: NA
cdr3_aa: CASSLGGRSNEQYF

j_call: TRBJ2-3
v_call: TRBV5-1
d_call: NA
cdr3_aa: CASSWMNTQYF

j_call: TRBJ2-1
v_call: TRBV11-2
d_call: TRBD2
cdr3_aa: CATDRGGGVGEQFF

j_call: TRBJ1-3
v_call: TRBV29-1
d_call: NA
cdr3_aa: CSVEGGAHSGNTIYF

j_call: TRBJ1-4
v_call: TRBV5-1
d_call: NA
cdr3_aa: CASSLTAPTNEKLFF

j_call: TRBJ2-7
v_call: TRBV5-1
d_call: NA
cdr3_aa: CASSLGQGGFYEQYF

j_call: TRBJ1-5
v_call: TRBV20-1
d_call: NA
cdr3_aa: CSVPLGQPQHF

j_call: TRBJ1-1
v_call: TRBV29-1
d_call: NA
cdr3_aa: CSVRGNTEAFF

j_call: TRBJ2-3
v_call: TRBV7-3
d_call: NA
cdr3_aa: CASSLRPYPDTQYF

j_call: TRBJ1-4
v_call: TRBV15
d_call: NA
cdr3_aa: CATSLIYPATNEKLFF

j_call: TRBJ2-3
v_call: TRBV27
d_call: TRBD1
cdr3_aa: CASSPPGQVDHTQYF

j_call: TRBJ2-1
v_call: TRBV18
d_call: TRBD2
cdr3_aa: CASSPGLVVFNEQFF

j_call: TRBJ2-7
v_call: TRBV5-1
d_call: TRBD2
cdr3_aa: CASSLGGTSGAREYF

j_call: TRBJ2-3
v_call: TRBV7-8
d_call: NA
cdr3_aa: CASSPDPPGTTDTQYF

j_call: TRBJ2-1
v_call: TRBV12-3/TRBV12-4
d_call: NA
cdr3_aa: CASSLVTVYNEQFF

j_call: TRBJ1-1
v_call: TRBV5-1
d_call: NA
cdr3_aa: CASSLRDLNTEAFF

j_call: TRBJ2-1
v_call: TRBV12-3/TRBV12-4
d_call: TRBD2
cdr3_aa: CASSLDPGTNHNEQFF

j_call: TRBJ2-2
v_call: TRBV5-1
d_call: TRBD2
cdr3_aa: CASSIEQRGGPYTGELFF

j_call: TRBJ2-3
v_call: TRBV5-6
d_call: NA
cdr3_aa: CASSLNTPDTQYF

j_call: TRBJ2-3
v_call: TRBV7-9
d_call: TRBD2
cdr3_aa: CASSLRTSGGLDTQYF

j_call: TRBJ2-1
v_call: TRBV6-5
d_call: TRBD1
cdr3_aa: CASSSRAGGSYNEQFF

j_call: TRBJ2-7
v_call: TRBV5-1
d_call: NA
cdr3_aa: CASSLGDMSLGEEQYF

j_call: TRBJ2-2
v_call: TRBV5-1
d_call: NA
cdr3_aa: CASSLVAMNTGELFF

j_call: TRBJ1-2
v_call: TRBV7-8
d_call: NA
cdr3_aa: CASSFSDYGYTF

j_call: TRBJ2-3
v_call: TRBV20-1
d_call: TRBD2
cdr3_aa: CSARGLVAGIPDTQYF

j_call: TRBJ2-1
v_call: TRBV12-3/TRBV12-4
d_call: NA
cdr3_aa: CASSATVVINLVF